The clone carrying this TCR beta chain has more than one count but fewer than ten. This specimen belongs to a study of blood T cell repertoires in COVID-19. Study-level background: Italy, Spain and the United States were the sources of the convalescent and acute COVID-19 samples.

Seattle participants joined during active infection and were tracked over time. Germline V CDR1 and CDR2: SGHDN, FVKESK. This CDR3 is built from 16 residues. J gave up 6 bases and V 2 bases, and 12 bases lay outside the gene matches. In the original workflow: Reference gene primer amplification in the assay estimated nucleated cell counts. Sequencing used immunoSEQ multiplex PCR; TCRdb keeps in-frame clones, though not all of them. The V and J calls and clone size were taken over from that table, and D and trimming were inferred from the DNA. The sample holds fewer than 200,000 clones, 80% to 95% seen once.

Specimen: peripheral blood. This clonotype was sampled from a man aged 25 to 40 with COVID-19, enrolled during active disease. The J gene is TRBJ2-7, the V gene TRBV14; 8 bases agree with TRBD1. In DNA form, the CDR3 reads TGTGCCAGCAGCCAAAACCCGGGACAGGATATCCTCGAGCAGTACTTC. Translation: CASSQNPGQDILEQYF.